This entry lists 25 T cell receptor beta chains sequenced from one sample in a study of CD8 T cells in ankylosing spondylitis. These receptors are not linked to any known antigen. In TCRdb, the 5' RACE reads were re-called with MiXCR into one record per CDR3 protein. The sample lists fewer than 400,000 distinct CDR3 sequences, 7.5% to 9% occurring once. Study-wide findings and caveats: Characteristic, it appeared, of ankylosing spondylitis blood was a TCR beta motif of roughly eight highly homologous variants.

Sequenced material: blood, either unsorted or a sorted T cell fraction (not recorded which). These receptors were obtained from a male donor with ankylosing spondylitis.

This clonotype has just a few counts. J is TRBJ2-3 and V is TRBV27; TRBD1 might be the D (7 bases). Trimming removed 3 bases at V and 4 bases at J, with 17 bases between. The CDR3 runs to 16 residues. The germline CDR1 and CDR2 sequences are MNHEY and SMNVEV (reference sequence). The DNA for the CDR3 is TGTGCCAGCAGTTTCGACAGGGACGGGAGCTCAGATACGCAGTATTTT. Translation gives CASSFDRDGSSDTQYF.

This clonotype has just a few counts. The chain couples TRBV20-1 to TRBJ2-2; TRBD2 agrees at 9 bases. Per the germline V gene, CDR1 is DFQATT and CDR2 is SNEGSKA (reference sequence). V gave up 6 bases and J gave up 7 bases; unmatched junction bases: 12. This CDR3 spans 15 amino acids. The CDR3 here is CSARSPSGKVGELFF. The CDR3 bases are TGCAGTGCCCGATCCCCTAGCGGGAAGGTCGGGGAGCTGTTTTTT.

This clonotype has a handful of counts. V is TRBV29-1 and J is TRBJ2-5, with 8 bases that match TRBD2. The J segment lost 2 bases and the V segment lost 7 bases, leaving 6 bases of the junction unmatched. This CDR3 has 13 amino acids. Germline V gene sequence: CDR1 SQVTM, CDR2 ANQGSEA. The CDR3 spells CSGDTSGQETQYF. DNA for the CDR3: TGCAGCGGGGATACTAGCGGTCAAGAGACCCAGTACTTC.

CDR3 sequence reads: CASSLSWGRDNEQFF. In nucleotides, the CDR3 is TGTGCCAGCAGCTTAAGCTGGGGTCGGGACAATGAGCAGTTCTTC. This chain uses TRBV7-8 with TRBJ2-1; the D is unclear. V was clipped by 2 bases and J by 5 bases, with 13 bases between them. The CDR3 extends over 15 amino acids. Looked up from germline, CDR1 is SGHVS and CDR2 is FQNEAQ.

The chain couples TRBV11-2 to TRBJ2-3; TRBD2 is a possible D gene (6 bases). The germline CDR1 and CDR2 sequences are SGHAT and FQNNGV. The germline V and J ends were trimmed by 7 bases and 8 bases, with 13 bases remaining between them. There are 12 residues in the CDR3. CDR3 in DNA: TGTGCCAGCACCGCCGCGGGAAGTACGCAGTATTTT. This translates into CASTAAGSTQYF.

The chain couples TRBV12-3 or TRBV12-4 to TRBJ1-5, with no clear D. V was pared by 9 bases and J by 4 bases, with 16 bases between. This CDR3 contains 14 residues. The CDR3 DNA reads as TGTGCCAGTAGAATAGGTGAGAATAATCAGCCCCAGCATTTT. Its translation: CASRIGENNQPQHF.

This clonotype was seen many times. The J gene is TRBJ2-5, the V gene TRBV18; 8 bases are a match to TRBD1. The CDR3 spans 14 residues. V was pared by 4 bases and J by 5 bases, with 6 bases of the junction left unmatched. Germline values: CDR1 KGHSH, CDR2 LQKENI. For the CDR3, the DNA is TGTGCCAGCTCACTCGGACAGGGAGTCGAGACCCAGTACTTC. Its translation is CASSLGQGVETQYF.

This clonotype was seen ten or more times. This rearrangement joins TRBV2 to TRBJ2-7; D perhaps matches TRBD1 (5 bases). Trimming removed 6 bases from V and 1 base from J, with 10 bases in between. The germline V gene has CDR1 SNHLY and CDR2 FYNNEI. The CDR3 is 13 amino acids. The CDR3: CASRDTESYEQYF. CDR3 coding DNA: TGTGCCAGCAGGGACACGGAATCCTACGAGCAGTACTTC. The full variable domain, in which reference TRBV2 and TRBJ2-7 provide the parts outside the CDR3, is EPEVTQTPSHQVTQMGQEVILRCVPISNHLYFYWYRQILGQKVEFLVSFYNNEISEKSEIFDDQFSVERPDGSNFTLKIRSTKLEDSAMYFCASRDTESYEQYFGPGTRLTVT.

This clonotype was found a few times. This rearrangement joins TRBV5-1 to TRBJ2-6; TRBD1 matches at 9 bases. Looked up from germline, CDR1 is SGHRS and CDR2 is YFSETQ. The CDR3 has 16 residues. J lost 2 bases, V lost 7 bases, and 7 bases had no gene match. CDR3 sequence: CASGEDRGTGANVLTF. Written as DNA, the CDR3 is TGCGCCAGCGGTGAGGACAGGGGCACTGGGGCCAACGTCCTGACTTTC.

The chain is built from TRBV12-3 or TRBV12-4 and TRBJ2-1, with 8 positions matching TRBD2. Germline trimming cut 3 bases from V and 10 bases from J; bases unmatched to any gene: 17. The CDR3 totals 17 residues. This chain's CDR3 is CASSFGSSRGALGEQFF. The CDR3 coding sequence is TGTGCCAGCAGTTTTGGGTCCTCGCGGGGGGCCCTAGGGGAGCAGTTCTTC.

This clonotype was counted many times. The chain employs TRBV3-1 and TRBJ2-3, with D perhaps matching TRBD1 (5 bases). The ends were cut back, 1 base at V and 8 bases at J, with 7 bases in the middle. This CDR3 is built from 12 residues. CDR1 LGHDT and CDR2 YNNKEL come from the germline V gene (reference sequence). The DNA of the CDR3 is TGTGCCAGCAGCCAAGGGGGCTTTACGCAGTATTTT. Its protein product is CASSQGGFTQYF.

This clonotype has more than one count but fewer than ten. This chain joins TRBV7-9 and TRBJ2-1; no reliable D call. Germline V gene lookup returns CDR1 SEHNR and CDR2 FQNEAQ (reference sequence). The CDR3 has 13 amino acids. V shed 1 base and J shed 9 bases, with 10 bases lying between them. The CDR3 bases are TGTGCCAGCAGCTTAGGGGCGGCCGCTGAGCAGTTCTTC. This encodes CASSLGAAAEQFF.

The rearrangement joins TRBV4-3 to TRBJ2-1; 13 bases are a match to TRBD2. There are 17 residues in the CDR3. Germline V lookup: CDR1 LGHNA, CDR2 YSLEER. V was pared by 0 bases and J by 8 bases, with 7 bases of the junction left unmatched. The CDR3 DNA is TGCGCCAGCAGCCAAGAGCTCGGGACTAGCGGGACTCATGAGCAGTTCTTC. Its translation: CASSQELGTSGTHEQFF.

J is TRBJ2-1 and V is TRBV14; TRBD2 might be the D (6 bases). This CDR3 region has 20 residues. Germline CDR1 is SGHDN and CDR2 is FVKESK. V lost 1 base, J lost 2 bases, and 24 bases lay in between. CDR3 sequence reads: CASSQAAGTRYMSAYNEQFF. CDR3 coding DNA: TGTGCCAGCAGCCAAGCGGCGGGGACGCGGTATATGTCTGCCTACAATGAGCAGTTCTTC.

The table lists this clonotype with a few counts. The chain is built from TRBV5-1 and TRBJ2-7; D perhaps matches TRBD1 (5 bases). V lost 7 bases and J lost 3, with 17 bases in between. Per germline, CDR1 SGHRS and CDR2 YFSETQ. The length of the CDR3 is 14 residues. The CDR3 region has the DNA TGCGCCAGCTTCCTTGACAGTTTTCACTACGAGCAGTACTTC. It is translated as CASFLDSFHYEQYF.

There are a few counts of this clonotype. Written as DNA, the CDR3 is TGCAGCGTTCAGTTATCGAGGGACACTGAAGCTTTCTTT. Encoded protein: CSVQLSRDTEAFF. The chain employs TRBV29-1 and TRBJ1-1; D remains ambiguous. V shed 5 bases and J shed 3 bases, with 13 bases lying between them. CDR3 length: 13 amino acids. CDR1 and CDR2 (germline): SQVTM, ANQGSEA. Full variable domain (missing parts from reference TRBV29-1 and TRBJ1-1): SAVISQKPSRDICQRGTSLTIQCQVDSQVTMMFWYRQQPGQSLTLIATANQGSEATYESGFVIDKFPISRPNLTFSTLTVSNMSPEDSSIYLCSVQLSRDTEAFFGQGTRLTVV.

This clonotype was counted between two and nine times. The chain couples TRBV6-1 to TRBJ2-3, with TRBD1 as a possible D gene (6 bases). CDR1 MNHNS and CDR2 SASEGT come from the germline V gene. The CDR3 covers 15 residues. Trimming pared 7 bases from V and 2 bases from J, leaving 16 bases between. CDR3 sequence reads: CASTGQKRFTDTQYF. As DNA, the CDR3 is TGTGCCAGCACTGGACAGAAGCGTTTCACAGATACGCAGTATTTT.

This clonotype has a count of ten or more. One end of the junction is discordant with germline, which a read error may explain. The rearrangement links TRBV6-2 or TRBV6-3 to TRBJ2-1; the D call may be TRBD1 or TRBD2 (5 bases each). From germline, CDR1 is MNHEY and CDR2 SVGEGT. This CDR3 comprises 16 residues. CDR3 region: CASSYATLTDYDEQFF. The CDR3 nucleotides read TGTGCCAGCAGTTACGCTACTTTGACAGACTACGATGAGCAGTTCTTC.

This clonotype was seen more than once but under ten times. The chain combines TRBV6-2 or TRBV6-3 with TRBJ2-7, with D unresolved. Trimming pared 2 bases from V and 0 bases from J, leaving 11 bases between. CDR1 MNHEY and CDR2 SVGEGT come from the germline V gene. This CDR3 is built from 15 residues. CDR3 nucleotide sequence: TGTGCCAGCAGTTACGGGTACGAGAGCTCCTACGAGCAGTACTTC. This translates into CASSYGYESSYEQYF.

The chain links TRBV5-5 to TRBJ1-1; 8 bases agree with TRBD1. The CDR3 has 15 amino acids. With 2 bases clipped from V and 1 base from J, the junction kept 4 bases outside the gene matches. Germline V gene data show CDR1 as SGHKS and CDR2 as YYEKEE (reference sequence). The CDR3 DNA follows: TGTGCCAGCAGCTTAGTGGACAGGGCGAACACTGAAGCTTTCTTT. Its protein is CASSLVDRANTEAFF.

The chain has TRBV27 and TRBJ2-3; perhaps TRBD2 as D (7 bases). The V end lost 6 bases, the J end lost 4 bases, and 20 bases lay between the germline ends. This CDR3 is built from 16 residues. CDR1 is MNHEY and CDR2 is SMNVEV in the germline V gene (reference sequence). In DNA, the CDR3 is TGTGCCAGCAGGGGGGCGGACGGGGGGCTTTCAGATACGCAGTATTTT. Translating it yields CASRGADGGLSDTQYF.

This clonotype appeared many times. The gene calls are TRBV11-2 and TRBJ2-1, with 10 bases fitting TRBD2. Trimming at V came to 5 bases and at J to 4 bases, leaving 5 bases not matched to a gene. The CDR3 covers 15 residues. Germline CDR1 SGHAT, CDR2 FQNNGV. The chain's CDR3 is CASSPSSGRYNEQFF. The CDR3 coding sequence is TGTGCCAGCAGCCCCTCTAGCGGGAGATACAATGAGCAGTTCTTC.

At least ten counts were recorded for this clonotype. The chain joins TRBV27 to TRBJ2-2, with TRBD2 matching 7 bases. V shed 5 bases and J 5 bases; nucleotides not matched to a gene: 5. Germline values: CDR1 MNHEY, CDR2 SMNVEV (reference sequence). CDR3 size: 14 residues. The chain's CDR3 is CASSRLAGTGELFF. For the CDR3, the DNA is TGTGCCAGCAGTAGACTAGCCGGGACCGGGGAGCTGTTTTTT.

The chain has TRBV7-2 and TRBJ1-2; 9 bases map to TRBD1. J gave up 8 bases and V 4 bases, and 11 bases lay outside the gene matches. The CDR3 length is 15 residues. The germline CDR1 and CDR2 sequences are SGHTA and FQGNSA. CDR3 bases: TGTGCCAGCAGCTCCCTGACAGGGGGTTTGGAGGGCTACACCTTC. Its translation is CASSSLTGGLEGYTF.

The V call is TRBV15, the J call TRBJ2-7; D not certain. V gave up 5 bases and J gave up 0 bases, with 11 bases separating them. This CDR3 comprises 14 residues. The germline gives CDR1 LNHNV, CDR2 YYDKDF (reference sequence). CDR3 nucleotides: TGTGCCACCAGCCAACGACCGCTCTCCTACGAGCAGTACTTC. The encoded protein is CATSQRPLSYEQYF.